The 30 T cell receptor beta chains presented below share a single source sample, sequenced in a study of TIL therapy for anti-PD-1-resistant metastatic lung cancer. The time point was: pre-treatment sample, taken before nivolumab and TIL therapy. This was the immunoSEQ v3 assay. Produced via immunoSEQ multiplex PCR; TCRdb's table is partial and in-frame only. The sample has about 60,000 clones; 69% are singletons. The input for sequencing was blood, taken at baseline. Every receptor here comes from a person aged 25 to 85 with non-small cell lung cancer.

The rearrangement links TRBV5-1 to TRBJ1-4; D is possibly TRBD1 (5 bases). Looked up from germline, CDR1 is SGHRS and CDR2 is YFSETQ. CDR3 length: 15 amino acids. V was trimmed by 0 bases and J by 5 bases, leaving 11 bases between them. Written as DNA, the CDR3 is TGCGCCAGCAGCTTGGCCGGGGGATTGAATGAAAAACTGTTTTTT. It encodes CASSLAGGLNEKLFF.

The V call is TRBV7-2, the J call TRBJ2-1, with 8 bases lining up with TRBD2. The germline CDR1 and CDR2 sequences are SGHTA and FQGNSA. The CDR3 runs to 14 residues. V lost 5 bases and J lost 8; bases outside the gene matches: 8. CDR3 coding DNA: TGTGCCAGCAGCACATCGGGACTAGTTTATGAGCAGTTCTTC. This gives the protein CASSTSGLVYEQFF.

CDR3 amino acids: CASSLAGIEQYF. The DNA of the CDR3 is TGTGCCAGCAGCTTAGCTGGGATCGAGCAGTACTTC. The V and J genes are TRBV7-9 and TRBJ2-7; D remains ambiguous. Germline CDR1 and CDR2: SEHNR and FQNEAQ (reference sequence). Between the trimmed V and J ends, which lost 0 bases and 6 bases, there was a span of 6 bases. There are 12 residues in the CDR3.

The chain links TRBV11-3 to TRBJ2-1, with 7 bases that match TRBD2. The trim removed 5 bases at V and 1 base at J, leaving 8 bases unmatched. This CDR3 is 16 amino acids long. CDR1 is SGHNT, CDR2 YENEEA, per germline. The CDR3 reads CASSRTASGSYNEQFF. DNA for the CDR3: TGTGCCAGCAGCCGGACCGCTAGCGGATCCTACAATGAGCAGTTCTTC.

This chain uses TRBV4-1 with TRBJ1-5; D not resolved. The CDR3 spans 14 residues. The germline gives CDR1 MGHRA, CDR2 YSYEKL. V was shortened by 0 bases and J by 9 bases, with 12 bases between the two germline ends. The CDR3 region is CASSQELGSWPQHF. CDR3 DNA: TGCGCCAGCAGCCAAGAGCTGGGATCTTGGCCCCAGCATTTT.

V gene TRBV5-5 combines with J gene TRBJ1-1, with TRBD1 identical over 7 bases. V lost 1 base and J lost 0; bases outside the gene matches: 6. CDR1 is SGHKS, CDR2 YYEKEE, per germline (reference sequence). This CDR3 spans 16 amino acids. The chain's CDR3 is CASSLLTGTVNTEAFF. The DNA of the CDR3 is TGTGCCAGCAGCTTGTTGACCGGGACAGTGAACACTGAAGCTTTCTTT.

The V call is TRBV9, the J call TRBJ2-1; D uncertain. V lost 3 bases to trimming and J lost 14 bases, with 21 bases between them. This CDR3 region has 14 residues. Germline V gene lookup returns CDR1 SGDLS and CDR2 YYNGEE. CDR3 nucleotides: TGTGCCAGCAGCGCCGGGTTTTTGGGCAGCCTCAAGTTCTTC. Protein product: CASSAGFLGSLKFF.

This clone has just a few counts. The rearrangement uses TRBV19 and TRBJ1-1; tentatively, D is TRBD1 (6 bases). Germline V CDR1 and CDR2: LNHDA, SQIVND (reference sequence). The ends were cut back, 7 bases at V and 0 bases at J, with 15 bases in the middle. The CDR3 spans 15 residues. CDR3 region: CASTPLAGVNTEAFF. CDR3 bases: TGTGCCAGTACTCCACTGGCAGGGGTGAACACTGAAGCTTTCTTT.

The gene calls are TRBV6-6 and TRBJ2-7, with D hard to call. V dropped 8 bases and J dropped 5 bases, with 7 bases sitting between them. The CDR3 is 10 amino acids. Germline CDR1 and CDR2: MNHNY and SVGAGI (reference sequence). In DNA form, the CDR3 reads TGTGCCAGCGGCCTCCACGAGCAGTACTTC. It translates to CASGLHEQYF.

There are a few counts of this clone. The V and J genes are TRBV19 and TRBJ2-1, with D perhaps TRBD1 (5 bases). This CDR3 contains 15 residues. Germline-derived CDR1 and CDR2 are LNHDA and SQIVND (reference sequence). The V end was cut by 2 bases, the J end by 9 bases, with 17 bases between. The CDR3 DNA reads as TGTGCCAGTAGTATACCCAGAACAGGAGTGCGTGAGCAGTTCTTC. This codes for CASSIPRTGVREQFF.

This chain joins TRBV5-1 and TRBJ2-3, with TRBD2 matching over 7 bases. From germline, CDR1 is SGHRS and CDR2 YFSETQ. The CDR3 consists of 15 residues. V trimming: 5 bases; J trimming: 0 bases; junction bases outside the gene matches: 6. DNA of the CDR3: TGCGCCAGCAGAAGACTAGCCCAAAGCACAGATACGCAGTATTTT. This translates into CASRRLAQSTDTQYF.

The chain uses TRBV27 and TRBJ1-5, with D perhaps TRBD1 (5 bases). The CDR3 covers 14 residues. CDR1 and CDR2 from the germline V gene are MNHEY and SMNVEV (reference sequence). The V end was cut by 2 bases, the J end by 6 bases, with 11 bases between. The CDR3 DNA follows: TGTGCCAGCAGTTTAAGGAGGGGAGGTCAGCCCCAGCATTTT. Translating it yields CASSLRRGGQPQHF.

The chain joins TRBV7-6 to TRBJ2-2; the match to TRBD2 covers 10 bases. Looked up from germline, CDR1 is SGHVS and CDR2 is FNYEAQ. Losses at the gene ends were 1 base for V and 5 bases for J; bases not matched to a gene: 4. This CDR3 is 16 amino acids long. The CDR3 is CASSLGAGGQTGELFF. DNA of the CDR3: TGTGCCAGCAGCTTAGGAGCGGGGGGGCAAACCGGGGAGCTGTTTTTT.

This clone turned up a few times. At one boundary the junction diverges from the germline segment, which might be a read error. CDR3 nucleotides: TGTGCCAGCAGAGAAGGGACAGAGAATCAGCCCCAGCATTTT. It encodes CASREGTENQPQHF. V gene TRBV6-1 combines with J gene TRBJ1-5; 7 bases line up with TRBD1. There are 14 residues in the CDR3. Germline V lookup: CDR1 MNHNS, CDR2 SASEGT.

The chain carries TRBV4-2 and TRBJ2-3; TRBD2 matches at 9 bases. CDR3 length: 16 residues. CDR1 is LGHNA, CDR2 YNFKEQ, per germline. V shed 4 bases, J shed 2 bases, and the junction held 7 bases outside the gene matches. The CDR3 DNA reads TGTGCCAGCAGCCGTAGACTAGCGGACGTCACAGATACGCAGTATTTT. Amino acid sequence: CASSRRLADVTDTQYF.

The V gene is TRBV7-8, the J gene TRBJ1-2, with no clear D. Germline V gene lookup returns CDR1 SGHVS and CDR2 FQNEAQ. The CDR3 contains 15 residues. Trimming cost V 5 bases and J 4 bases, with 17 bases left between them. The CDR3 DNA follows: TGTGCCAGCAGCCCCGACGGAGTTCGCTCCTATGGCTACACCTTC. Its translation is CASSPDGVRSYGYTF. The variable domain in full, with the rest retrieved from reference TRBV7-8 and TRBJ1-2, is GAGVSQSPRYKVAKRGQDVALRCDPISGHVSLFWYQQALGQGPEFLTYFQNEAQLDKSGLPSDRFFAERPEGSVSTLKIQRTQQEDSAVYLCASSPDGVRSYGYTFGSGTRLTVV.

This rearrangement joins TRBV11-1 to TRBJ1-1, with D perhaps TRBD1 (6 bases). The V end was cut by 5 bases, the J end by 5 bases, with 18 bases between. The CDR3 is 15 amino acids. Germline loops: CDR1 SGHAT, CDR2 FQDESV (reference sequence). The CDR3 DNA follows: TGTGCCAGCAGCGAGAGGAACAGGGTAAGGACTGAAGCTTTCTTT. It codes for CASSERNRVRTEAFF.

The V gene is TRBV28, the J gene TRBJ1-5, with D perhaps matching TRBD1 (6 bases). Trimming removed 1 base at V and 2 bases at J, with 18 bases between. Germline CDR1 reads MDHEN; CDR2 reads SYDVKM. The CDR3 has 18 residues. The CDR3, as DNA: TGTGCCAGCAGTTTATTTAGGGGGGATGCGTCCGGCAATCAGCCCCAGCATTTT. Protein: CASSLFRGDASGNQPQHF.

About this clone itself: Mismatch with germline at one junction end may stem from a read error. The rearrangement joins TRBV7-2 to TRBJ1-6; D call uncertain. The CDR3 runs 13 residues. Germline V lookup: CDR1 SGHTA, CDR2 FQGNSA. The CDR3: CASSRSNNSPLHF. The CDR3 DNA reads as TGTGCCAGCAGCCGCTCCAATAATTCACCCCTCCACTTT.

The rearrangement joins TRBV7-9 to TRBJ1-2; no definite D call. Trimming shortened V by 2 bases and J by 5 bases, and 12 bases separated the two germline ends. The CDR3 runs 14 residues. Per the germline V gene, CDR1 is SEHNR and CDR2 is FQNEAQ (reference sequence). The CDR3 reads CASSLKSADYGYTF. For the CDR3, the DNA is TGTGCCAGCAGCTTAAAGTCGGCAGATTATGGCTACACCTTC.

V and J are TRBV11-3 and TRBJ1-1; D is unresolved. Germline CDR1 and CDR2: SGHNT and YENEEA. V lost 2 bases and J lost 6, with 10 bases in between. This CDR3 region has 13 residues. The CDR3 loop reads CASSLFPPAEAFF. Here the CDR3 DNA reads TGTGCCAGCAGCTTATTCCCGCCGGCTGAAGCTTTCTTT. Variable domain in full (rest from reference TRBV11-3 and TRBJ1-1): EAGVVQSPRYKIIEKKQPVAFWCNPISGHNTLYWYLQNLGQGPELLIRYENEEAVDDSQLPKDRFSAERLKGVDSTLKIQPAELGDSAVYLCASSLFPPAEAFFGQGTRLTVV.

This chain connects TRBV11-2 to TRBJ1-2; D unresolved. Germline V lookup: CDR1 SGHAT, CDR2 FQNNGV. Trimming pared 3 bases from V and 4 bases from J, leaving 9 bases between. The CDR3 runs to 13 residues. This CDR3 reads CASSFARSYGYTF. The CDR3 DNA reads TGTGCCAGCAGCTTTGCCAGATCCTATGGCTACACCTTC.

The chain is built from TRBV2 and TRBJ1-5; 7 nucleotides align to TRBD1. V was clipped by 8 bases and J by 2 bases; unmatched bases: 12. Germline V gene sequence: CDR1 SNHLY, CDR2 FYNNEI. The CDR3 has 16 amino acids. The CDR3 nucleotides are TGTGCCAGCGGCGAGAGGTCAACAGGGGGCAATCAGCCCCAGCATTTT. It translates to CASGERSTGGNQPQHF.

V is TRBV4-1 and J is TRBJ2-1, with 14 positions matching TRBD2. J gave up 0 bases and V 1 base, and 8 bases lay outside the gene matches. The CDR3 is made up of 20 amino acids. Germline CDR1 is MGHRA and CDR2 is YSYEKL. The CDR3 here is CASSQAGLAGGHGSYNEQFF. CDR3 DNA sequence: TGCGCCAGCAGCCAAGCCGGACTAGCGGGGGGCCATGGCTCCTACAATGAGCAGTTCTTC.

This chain connects TRBV5-5 to TRBJ2-1; 11 bases are shared with TRBD1. After removal of 3 bases from V and 7 bases from J, the junction contained 3 bases not matched to a gene. The CDR3 is 14 amino acids. Per the germline V gene, CDR1 is SGHKS and CDR2 is YYEKEE (reference sequence). The CDR3 nucleotides are TGTGCCAGCAGCTGGACAGGGGGCATGAATGAGCAGTTCTTC. It specifies CASSWTGGMNEQFF.

In its sample, this clone ranks as medium-sized. This rearrangement joins TRBV4-1 to TRBJ1-5; the D gene is possibly TRBD1 (6 bases). The CDR3 is 15 amino acids. Trimming stripped 0 bases from V and 7 bases from J, with 13 bases between. Germline V gene sequence: CDR1 MGHRA, CDR2 YSYEKL. CDR3 in amino acids: CASSQEGLRGQPQHF. CDR3 DNA: TGCGCCAGCAGCCAAGAGGGATTGAGGGGGCAGCCCCAGCATTTT.

The chain combines TRBV5-1 with TRBJ1-4, with 7 bases lining up with TRBD1. The germline V gene has CDR1 SGHRS and CDR2 YFSETQ. The J segment lost 7 bases and the V segment lost 1 base, leaving 7 bases of the junction unmatched. The CDR3 sequence is 15 residues long. This chain's CDR3 is CASSLQGTEGEKLFF. In DNA form, the CDR3 reads TGCGCCAGCAGCTTGCAAGGGACAGAAGGTGAAAAACTGTTTTTT.

This clone was seen more than once but under ten times. The CDR3, as DNA: TGCGCCAGCAGCTTGACGGGGAACAGGGATCAGCCCCAGCATTTT. This sequence encodes CASSLTGNRDQPQHF. The J gene is TRBJ1-5, the V gene TRBV5-1; maybe TRBD1 (6 bases). Germline values: CDR1 SGHRS, CDR2 YFSETQ. CDR3 size: 15 residues. V gave up 1 base and J gave up 5 bases, with 13 bases separating them. Filled out from reference TRBV5-1 and TRBJ1-5, the complete variable domain reads KAGVTQTPRYLIKTRGQQVTLSCSPISGHRSVSWYQQTPGQGLQFLFEYFSETQRNKGNFPGRFSGRQFSNSRSEMNVSTLELGDSALYLCASSLTGNRDQPQHFGDGTRLSIL.

V usage is TRBV7-8 and J usage is TRBJ1-4; D call uncertain. The CDR3 sequence is 18 residues long. In germline, CDR1 is SGHVS, CDR2 FQNEAQ. The V end lost 4 bases, the J end lost 1 base, and 19 bases lay between the germline ends. CDR3 sequence: CASSSGRVLLGTNEKLFF. The DNA of the CDR3 is TGTGCCAGCAGCTCCGGTCGGGTGTTGTTGGGAACTAATGAAAAACTGTTTTTT.

This chain links TRBV9 with TRBJ1-2, with a tentative D call TRBD1 (5 bases). V gave up 3 bases and J gave up 4 bases, with 7 bases separating them. This CDR3 comprises 12 residues. Germline V gives CDR1 SGDLS, CDR2 YYNGEE. The CDR3 coding sequence is TGTGCCAGCAGCGGACAGCCCTATGGCTACACCTTC. It yields the protein CASSGQPYGYTF.